The 4 T cell receptor beta chains presented below share a single source sample, sequenced in a study of blood T cell repertoires in COVID-19. Measured with immunoSEQ multiplex PCR; TCRdb has only the in-frame clones, and not every one. Of almost 250,000 clones in the sample, roughly 91% were seen once. The material sequenced was PBMCs or T cells enriched from blood (not recorded which). The receptors shown here come from a woman aged 25 to 45 who had recovered from COVID-19.

The CDR3 DNA follows: TGTGCCAGCAGCGTAGCTGACAGTTACAATGAGCAGTTCTTC. Its protein product is CASSVADSYNEQFF. This chain joins TRBV9 and TRBJ2-1; a possible D gene is TRBD1 (5 bases). From germline, CDR1 is SGDLS and CDR2 YYNGEE. The CDR3 sequence is 14 residues long. Trimming pared 0 bases from V and 4 bases from J, leaving 8 bases between.

The chain is built from TRBV5-1 and TRBJ1-1, with TRBD1 identical over 8 bases. J gave up 4 bases and V 3 bases, and 11 bases lay outside the gene matches. Germline V gene lookup returns CDR1 SGHRS and CDR2 YFSETQ. The CDR3 runs 16 residues. The CDR3 DNA sequence: TGCGCCAGCAGCTCCGGCCCTCAGGGGGCGGGCACTGAAGCTTTCTTT. Translation gives CASSSGPQGAGTEAFF.

In its sample, this clone was seen once. DNA for the CDR3: TGTGCCAGTAGAGAACAGGGGTTGAACACTGAAGCTTTCTTT. Protein: CASREQGLNTEAFF. The V and J genes are TRBV19 and TRBJ1-1; 7 bases are a match to TRBD1. The CDR3 consists of 14 residues. Germline V lookup: CDR1 LNHDA, CDR2 SQIVND (reference sequence). Unmatched junction bases numbered 4, after V lost 6 bases and J lost 0 bases.

The V and J genes are TRBV19 and TRBJ2-7; no reliable D call. V was trimmed by 3 bases and J by 0 bases, leaving 9 bases between them. The CDR3 has 14 residues. CDR1 LNHDA and CDR2 SQIVND come from the germline V gene (reference sequence). The CDR3 nucleotides read TGTGCCAGTAGTATGGCCCAAAACTCCTACGAGCAGTACTTC. Amino acids: CASSMAQNSYEQYF.